This TCR beta chain emerged from a study of blood T cells in healthy people across ages. About this clonotype: The antigen is undetermined.

Study-wide findings and caveats: The study regarded diversity estimates from one million T cells as underestimates.

PCR was performed a second time for roughly 6 to 12 cycles using a sample-barcoded 5' primer and a J-beta primer mix. Carrying 12 random nucleotides, a template-switch adaptor labeled each individual cDNA molecule. The study obtained at least 2.5 million CDR3-containing paired-end reads from every sample. TCRdb recomputed calls from the 5' RACE reads with MiXCR, one row per CDR3 protein. The table shows some 1,500,000 distinct CDR3 sequences, with approximately 43% occurring only once. This clonotype originated in a woman aged 18-30 years in good health. The source material was blood.

For the CDR3, the DNA is TGTGCCAGCTCACCTAGCAGGGGACCTTATAGCAATCAGCCCCAGCATTTT. Amino acid sequence: CASSPSRGPYSNQPQHF. V and J are TRBV18 and TRBJ1-5; TRBD1 might be the D (6 bases). V was trimmed by 3 bases and J by 0 bases, leaving 15 bases between them. There are 17 residues in the CDR3. Germline V lookup: CDR1 KGHSH, CDR2 LQKENI.